These 19 T cell receptor beta chains originate from one sample sequenced in a study of PD-1 blockade in classical Hodgkin lymphoma. Every patient had relapsed following autologous stem cell transplantation, and cohorts differed in brentuximab vedotin exposure. Here immunoSEQ multiplex PCR was the method, and the copy in TCRdb shows in-frame clones only, minus some. Of 35,000 to 50,000 clones listed, around 78% are singletons. Sequencing used peripheral blood mononuclear cells (PBMCs), obtained at baseline. These receptors were taken from a human donor with classical Hodgkin lymphoma.

V gene TRBV19 combines with J gene TRBJ2-7; possibly TRBD1 for D (6 bases). V was trimmed by 3 bases and J by 0 bases, leaving 9 bases between them. This CDR3 contains 14 residues. Germline-derived CDR1 and CDR2 are LNHDA and SQIVND (reference sequence). The DNA for the CDR3 is TGTGCCAGTAGTATCGACAGGCTCTCCTACGAGCAGTACTTC. Its protein product is CASSIDRLSYEQYF.

The chain carries TRBV5-1 and TRBJ2-7, with unresolved D. Germline V gene data show CDR1 as SGHRS and CDR2 as YFSETQ. V was clipped by 3 bases and J by 2 bases, with 15 bases between them. CDR3 size: 15 residues. CDR3 sequence reads: CASSYSTSRTYEQYF. CDR3 sequence (DNA): TGCGCCAGCAGCTACTCAACCTCTCGAACCTACGAGCAGTACTTC. Looking up the rest from reference TRBV5-1 and TRBJ2-7 gives the full variable domain: KAGVTQTPRYLIKTRGQQVTLSCSPISGHRSVSWYQQTPGQGLQFLFEYFSETQRNKGNFPGRFSGRQFSNSRSEMNVSTLELGDSALYLCASSYSTSRTYEQYFGPGTRLTVT.

V and J are TRBV29-1 and TRBJ2-3; D possibly corresponds to TRBD1 (6 bases). V was clipped by 3 bases and J by 0 bases, with 10 bases between them. Germline CDR1 is SQVTM and CDR2 is ANQGSEA. The CDR3 is 14 residues long. CDR3 loop: CSVDGRGSTDTQYF. CDR3 DNA: TGCAGCGTTGACGGCAGGGGTAGCACAGATACGCAGTATTTT.

This clone has only one observation. This chain joins TRBV5-1 and TRBJ2-1, with TRBD2 as a possible D gene (7 bases). Germline V gene data show CDR1 as SGHRS and CDR2 as YFSETQ. This CDR3 contains 16 residues. V lost 0 bases and J lost 6, with 16 bases in between. In DNA form, the CDR3 reads TGCGCCAGCAGCTTGGCCGCGGGGAGGGGGTCCAATGAGCAGTTCTTC. Protein: CASSLAAGRGSNEQFF.

This clone was detected only once. This chain uses TRBV18 with TRBJ1-3; the D gene is possibly TRBD1 (5 bases). CDR3 size: 17 residues. V was clipped by 1 base and J by 0 bases, with 13 bases between them. The V gene's germline CDR1 is KGHSH and CDR2 LQKENI. The CDR3 DNA reads TGTGCCAGCTCACCACGAGGAGACAGATTCTCTGGAAACACCATATATTTT. Encoded protein: CASSPRGDRFSGNTIYF.

The V and J genes are TRBV21-1 and TRBJ2-7; the D call TRBD2 from the table was never checked on the DNA. TRBV21-1 counts as a pseudogene. This CDR3 comprises 20 residues. CDR3 sequence reads: CASSPRGGILAGGPSYEQYF. CDR3 nucleotides: TGTGCCAGCAGCCCCCGAGGGGGTATACTAGCGGGAGGTCCCTCCTACGAGCAGTACTTC.

In its sample, this clone was seen once. The chain carries TRBV28 and TRBJ1-2, with D maybe TRBD1 (5 bases). V lost 1 base to trimming and J lost 0 bases, with 21 bases between them. This CDR3 has 19 amino acids. Germline V gene sequence: CDR1 MDHEN, CDR2 SYDVKM. CDR3 residues: CASSLYGRDRIQANYGYTF. The CDR3 DNA follows: TGTGCCAGCAGTTTATACGGCCGGGACCGCATACAAGCTAACTATGGCTACACCTTC.

The chain's CDR3 is CASKPGTGELFF. The CDR3, as DNA: TGTGCCAGCAAACCGGGAACCGGGGAGCTGTTTTTT. This chain connects TRBV28 to TRBJ2-2; TRBD2 might be the D (5 bases). V dropped 7 bases and J dropped 5 bases, with 8 bases sitting between them. The CDR3 is made up of 12 amino acids. Germline V CDR1 and CDR2: MDHEN, SYDVKM.

This chain uses TRBV27 with TRBJ1-1; D possibly corresponds to TRBD1 (5 bases). V lost 3 bases to trimming and J lost 1 base, with 6 bases between them. Germline V lookup: CDR1 MNHEY, CDR2 SMNVEV (reference sequence). The CDR3 has 13 amino acids. In DNA form, the CDR3 reads TGTGCCAGCAGTTTTGGACAGAACACTGAAGCTTTCTTT. This gives the protein CASSFGQNTEAFF.

This chain joins TRBV11-2 and TRBJ1-4; unclear D gene. V lost 1 base and J 6 bases, leaving 12 bases between the germline ends. Germline values: CDR1 SGHAT, CDR2 FQNNGV. This CDR3 spans 15 amino acids. The chain's CDR3 is CASSLGTLGYEKLFF. In DNA, the CDR3 is TGTGCCAGCAGCTTAGGGACCCTGGGATATGAAAAACTGTTTTTT. Combining the CDR3 with reference TRBV11-2 and TRBJ1-4 gives the whole variable domain EAGVAQSPRYKIIEKRQSVAFWCNPISGHATLYWYQQILGQGPKLLIQFQNNGVVDDSQLPKDRFSAERLKGVDSTLKIQPAKLEDSAVYLCASSLGTLGYEKLFFGSGTQLSVL.

This clone appeared a few times. The chain has TRBV18 and TRBJ1-1; no firm D call. The germline gives CDR1 KGHSH, CDR2 LQKENI. V was pared by 2 bases and J by 6 bases, with 10 bases between. CDR3 length: 13 residues. CDR3 protein: CASSPYPRAEAFF. The CDR3 nucleotides are TGTGCCAGCTCACCATACCCGAGGGCTGAAGCTTTCTTT.

The chain recombines TRBV18 with TRBJ2-7; 9 bases are shared with TRBD1. The CDR3 sequence is 14 residues long. The junction had 3 bases not matched to a gene; V was cut back by 4 bases and J by 2 bases. Germline loops: CDR1 KGHSH, CDR2 LQKENI. This CDR3 is CASSRDRAAYEQYF. In nucleotides, the CDR3 is TGTGCCAGCTCACGGGACAGGGCCGCCTACGAGCAGTACTTC.

V is TRBV7-8 and J is TRBJ1-2, with 8 positions matching TRBD1. Germline V gene data show CDR1 as SGHVS and CDR2 as FQNEAQ. V lost 4 bases to trimming and J lost 2 bases; unmatched junction nucleotides: 3. The CDR3 runs to 14 residues. The CDR3 region is CASSWTGLNYGYTF. In DNA form, the CDR3 reads TGTGCCAGCAGCTGGACAGGGCTGAACTATGGCTACACCTTC.

The V and J genes are TRBV9 and TRBJ1-1; 8 bases map to TRBD1. V gave up 4 bases and J gave up 8 bases; unmatched junction bases: 13. Germline-derived CDR1 and CDR2 are SGDLS and YYNGEE. The CDR3 sequence is 15 residues long. This CDR3 is CASSSRTGWDPEAFF. The CDR3 nucleotides read TGTGCCAGCAGCTCCCGGACAGGGTGGGATCCAGAAGCTTTCTTT.

The rearrangement joins TRBV18 to TRBJ2-1; weak D call: TRBD2 (6 bases). The CDR3 is 15 residues long. Germline CDR1 and CDR2: KGHSH and LQKENI. Between the trimmed V and J ends, which lost 5 bases and 9 bases, there was a span of 20 bases. Written as DNA, the CDR3 is TGTGCCAGCTCAACGGGACTGATGGGTGGCACTGAGCAGTTCTTC. It specifies CASSTGLMGGTEQFF.

The chain recombines TRBV4-2 with TRBJ2-1; 8 nucleotides agree with TRBD1. In germline, CDR1 is LGHNA, CDR2 YNFKEQ. The CDR3 sequence is 16 residues long. The V segment lost 4 bases and the J segment 2 bases; nucleotides outside the gene matches: 7. The CDR3 DNA follows: TGTGCCAGCAGCCGCCGGGGACAGGAAACCTACAATGAGCAGTTCTTC. Protein product: CASSRRGQETYNEQFF.

V gene TRBV5-1 combines with J gene TRBJ2-5; 9 bases match TRBD1. Germline V gives CDR1 SGHRS, CDR2 YFSETQ. V shed 5 bases and J 1 base; nucleotides not matched to a gene: 9. The CDR3 is made up of 16 amino acids. This chain's CDR3 is CASRSGTGSSQETQYF. The CDR3 nucleotides are TGCGCCAGCAGATCCGGGACAGGGTCCTCCCAAGAGACCCAGTACTTC.

V and J are TRBV30 and TRBJ2-1; a possible D gene is TRBD2 (5 bases). There are 15 residues in the CDR3. Germline assignment: CDR1 GTSNPN and CDR2 SVGIG (reference sequence). Trimming took 2 bases from V and 4 from J, leaving 15 bases between them. CDR3 nucleotides: TGTGCCTGGAGTCAAAAGGGAGACCTATACAATGAGCAGTTCTTC. This codes for CAWSQKGDLYNEQFF.

The V and J genes are TRBV28 and TRBJ1-5; the D is unclear. V was pared by 4 bases and J by 3 bases, with 13 bases between. Looked up from germline, CDR1 is MDHEN and CDR2 is SYDVKM. This CDR3 is built from 15 residues. The CDR3, as DNA: TGTGCCAGCAGTTCACCACAGACCTTCAATCAGCCCCAGCATTTT. This gives the protein CASSSPQTFNQPQHF.